Presented here are 21 T cell receptor beta chains from one specimen sequenced in a study of neoadjuvant anti-PD-1 for oral cavity cancer. The sample's time point: after neoadjuvant nivolumab, at surgical resection. Measured with immunoSEQ multiplex PCR; TCRdb has only the in-frame clones, and not every one. This repertoire shows around 14,000 clones, 75% found once; its top ten account for around 2%. Specimen: PBMCs, collected after nivolumab (anti-PD-1) treatment. The receptors were sampled from a person aged 35 to 85 with oral cavity squamous cell carcinoma.

CDR3: CASSPAPTAGYGYTF. The CDR3 coding sequence is TGTGCCAGCAGCCCAGCCCCGACCGCGGGCTATGGCTACACCTTC. The chain uses TRBV6-5 and TRBJ1-2, with D uncertain. V gave up 6 bases and J gave up 4 bases, with 18 bases separating them. This CDR3 is built from 15 residues. CDR1 is MNHEY, CDR2 SVGAGI, per germline.

The gene calls are TRBV2 and TRBJ1-5; TRBD1 aligns across 9 bases. The CDR3 length is 16 residues. CDR1 SNHLY and CDR2 FYNNEI come from the germline V gene. With 6 bases clipped from V and 5 bases from J, the junction kept 11 bases outside the gene matches. The CDR3 region is CASRRDRVGAYQPQHF. The DNA of the CDR3 is TGTGCCAGCAGGCGGGACAGGGTCGGGGCCTATCAGCCCCAGCATTTT. The whole variable domain, filled in from reference TRBV2 and TRBJ1-5, reads EPEVTQTPSHQVTQMGQEVILRCVPISNHLYFYWYRQILGQKVEFLVSFYNNEISEKSEIFDDQFSVERPDGSNFTLKIRSTKLEDSAMYFCASRRDRVGAYQPQHFGDGTRLSIL.

This clone was observed a few times. The V call is TRBV25-1, the J call TRBJ1-2, with D maybe TRBD1 (5 bases). The V end was cut by 4 bases, the J end by 7 bases, with 13 bases between. CDR1 and CDR2 (germline): MGHDK, SYGVNS. There are 13 residues in the CDR3. Written as DNA, the CDR3 is TGTGCCAGCAGTGTCGTCCGGGGCCTTGGCTACACCTTC. Amino acids: CASSVVRGLGYTF.

V and J are TRBV14 and TRBJ2-7; 7 bases agree with TRBD1. Losses at the gene ends were 3 bases for V and 0 bases for J; bases not matched to a gene: 11. Germline V gene lookup returns CDR1 SGHDN and CDR2 FVKESK. This CDR3 comprises 17 residues. In nucleotides, the CDR3 is TGTGCCAGCAGCCATCAGATCGGGACAGTAGACTCCTACGAGCAGTACTTC. It encodes CASSHQIGTVDSYEQYF.

J is TRBJ2-4 and V is TRBV5-4; D is ambiguous. This CDR3 contains 14 residues. V gave up 1 base and J gave up 0 bases, with 5 bases separating them. The germline CDR1 and CDR2 sequences are SGHNT and YYREEE (reference sequence). The CDR3 region is CASSLRGAKNIQYF. The DNA of the CDR3 is TGTGCCAGCAGCTTGCGAGGAGCCAAAAACATTCAGTACTTC.

The chain is built from TRBV6-6 and TRBJ2-5; no reliable D call. Germline-derived CDR1 and CDR2 are MNHNY and SVGAGI (reference sequence). The V gene lost 0 bases and the J gene lost 0 bases, with 5 bases spanning the gap. This CDR3 spans 14 amino acids. This CDR3 is CASSYSGYQETQYF. In DNA, the CDR3 is TGTGCCAGCAGTTACTCCGGATACCAAGAGACCCAGTACTTC.

V and J are TRBV5-8 and TRBJ2-5; weak D call: TRBD1 (6 bases). The CDR3 loop spans 15 amino acids. Trimming stripped 4 bases from V and 3 bases from J, with 16 bases between. The germline V gene has CDR1 SGHTS and CDR2 YDEGEE. For the CDR3, the DNA is TGTGCCAGCAGCCGTACAGGGTTTGATAAAGAGACCCAGTACTTC. It codes for CASSRTGFDKETQYF.

The genes are TRBV5-5 and TRBJ1-1; TRBD1 is a possible D gene (5 bases). The V gene's germline CDR1 is SGHKS and CDR2 YYEKEE (reference sequence). This CDR3 has 14 residues. Trimming took 1 base from V and 1 from J, leaving 8 bases between them. CDR3 sequence: CASSLMGTNTEAFF. In nucleotides, the CDR3 is TGTGCCAGCAGCTTGATGGGGACGAACACTGAAGCTTTCTTT.

This clone showed up just a few times. J is TRBJ1-4 and V is TRBV5-8; 8 nucleotides match TRBD1. Per germline, CDR1 SGHTS and CDR2 YDEGEE. V gave up 4 bases and J gave up 7 bases; unmatched junction bases: 6. This CDR3 contains 14 residues. CDR3 DNA sequence: TGTGCCAGCAGCCCCAGGGGGCGCGTTGAAAAACTGTTTTTT. It is translated as CASSPRGRVEKLFF.

There are a few counts of this clone. This chain links TRBV4-1 with TRBJ2-6; tentatively, D is TRBD1 or TRBD2 (6 bases each). CDR1 and CDR2 from the germline V gene are MGHRA and YSYEKL. CDR3 length equals 19 residues. V gave up 5 bases and J gave up 3 bases, with 23 bases separating them. The CDR3 here is CASSDPHRGLILGANVLTF. The CDR3 region has the DNA TGCGCCAGCAGCGACCCCCATCGGGGGCTGATACTTGGGGCCAACGTCCTGACTTTC.

The chain employs TRBV7-3 and TRBJ2-3; TRBD2 matches at 11 bases. CDR3 length equals 16 residues. Germline lookup yields CDR1 SGHTA and CDR2 FQGTGA. Trimming at V came to 4 bases and at J to 1 base, leaving 4 bases not matched to a gene. The CDR3 nucleotides read TGTGCCAGCAGCTCAACTAGCGGGGGCCGCACAGATACGCAGTATTTT. Its protein is CASSSTSGGRTDTQYF.

This chain connects TRBV14 to TRBJ2-5; D is tentatively TRBD1 or TRBD2 (5 bases each). Germline lookup yields CDR1 SGHDN and CDR2 FVKESK. This CDR3 is built from 15 residues. Trimming pared 1 base from V and 1 base from J, leaving 10 bases between. CDR3 in amino acids: CASSQGGSVQETQYF. The CDR3 DNA reads as TGTGCCAGCAGCCAAGGGGGGAGCGTCCAAGAGACCCAGTACTTC.

This rearrangement joins TRBV6-5 to TRBJ2-2, with D possibly being TRBD1 (5 bases). The germline CDR1 and CDR2 sequences are MNHEY and SVGAGI. The germline V and J ends were trimmed by 0 bases and 13 bases, with 15 bases remaining between them. This CDR3 spans 14 amino acids. The CDR3 nucleotides read TGTGCCAGCAGTTACTCCGACAGACCCCGAGGGCTGTTTTTT. Encoded protein: CASSYSDRPRGLFF.

This clone was seen a single time. The chain carries TRBV19 and TRBJ1-5; the D gene is possibly TRBD1 (5 bases). The CDR3 loop spans 15 amino acids. The V end was cut by 6 bases, the J end by 3 bases, with 15 bases between. The germline CDR1 and CDR2 sequences are LNHDA and SQIVND (reference sequence). CDR3 DNA: TGTGCCAGTAGCACCACGCTCGGGACCAATCAGCCCCAGCATTTT. Amino acid sequence: CASSTTLGTNQPQHF.

This sequence joins TRBV30 and TRBJ1-1; D unresolved. The germline CDR1 and CDR2 sequences are GTSNPN and SVGIG (reference sequence). The V and J ends lost 5 bases and 7 bases respectively, with 14 bases between them. The CDR3 loop spans 12 amino acids. In DNA, the CDR3 is TGTGCCTGGGAAGATGTGTGGGATGAAGCTTTCTTT. This encodes CAWEDVWDEAFF.

The chain is built from TRBV6-1 and TRBJ1-1, with a tentative D call TRBD1 (6 bases). The CDR3 is made up of 15 amino acids. Germline CDR1 is MNHNS and CDR2 is SASEGT. V lost 2 bases to trimming and J lost 4 bases, with 14 bases between them. CDR3 DNA sequence: TGTGCCAGCAGTGAAAAAGGGGGGGTTGGCACTGAAGCTTTCTTT. The encoded protein is CASSEKGGVGTEAFF.

The rearrangement uses TRBV10-3 and TRBJ2-2; 7 bases fit TRBD2. The CDR3 runs 13 residues. V shed 10 bases, J shed 2 bases, and the junction held 4 bases outside the gene matches. Germline assignment: CDR1 ENHRY and CDR2 SYGVKD. As DNA, the CDR3 is TGTGCCACCCGGGGACTAAACACCGGGGAGCTGTTTTTT. Encoded protein: CATRGLNTGELFF.

This clone was recorded a few times. The chain is built from TRBV7-8 and TRBJ1-3, with 8 bases matching TRBD1. This CDR3 is built from 14 residues. Germline-derived CDR1 and CDR2 are SGHVS and FQNEAQ. The V gene end was trimmed by 4 bases and the J gene end by 1 base; junction bases not matched to a gene: 0. CDR3 nucleotides: TGTGCCAGCAGCTACAGGGGGTCTGGAAACACCATATATTTT. Translating gives CASSYRGSGNTIYF.

The count of this clone is one. The rearrangement joins TRBV6-4 to TRBJ2-3, with 12 nucleotides matching TRBD1. The CDR3 covers 14 residues. Germline V CDR1 and CDR2: MRHNA, SNTAGT. The J segment lost 6 bases and the V segment lost 3 bases, leaving 1 base of the junction unmatched. CDR3 residues: CASSEGQGADTQYF. CDR3 nucleotide sequence: TGTGCCAGCAGTGAGGGACAGGGGGCTGATACGCAGTATTTT.

V is TRBV4-1 and J is TRBJ1-2, with D perhaps matching TRBD1 (5 bases). Trimming left V 1 base short and J 2 bases short, with 8 bases between. The CDR3 has 14 amino acids. Germline V gene sequence: CDR1 MGHRA, CDR2 YSYEKL. The CDR3 loop reads CASSQVGGNYGYTF. The CDR3 nucleotides read TGCGCCAGCAGCCAAGTCGGGGGGAACTATGGCTACACCTTC.

The V and J genes are TRBV5-1 and TRBJ2-6, with D possibly matching TRBD1 (6 bases). The CDR3 spans 16 residues. Germline V lookup: CDR1 SGHRS, CDR2 YFSETQ. Trimming removed 6 bases at V and 0 bases at J, with 13 bases between. The CDR3 loop reads CASTAGATSGANVLTF. The CDR3 region has the DNA TGCGCCAGCACGGCAGGGGCTACCTCTGGGGCCAACGTCCTGACTTTC.